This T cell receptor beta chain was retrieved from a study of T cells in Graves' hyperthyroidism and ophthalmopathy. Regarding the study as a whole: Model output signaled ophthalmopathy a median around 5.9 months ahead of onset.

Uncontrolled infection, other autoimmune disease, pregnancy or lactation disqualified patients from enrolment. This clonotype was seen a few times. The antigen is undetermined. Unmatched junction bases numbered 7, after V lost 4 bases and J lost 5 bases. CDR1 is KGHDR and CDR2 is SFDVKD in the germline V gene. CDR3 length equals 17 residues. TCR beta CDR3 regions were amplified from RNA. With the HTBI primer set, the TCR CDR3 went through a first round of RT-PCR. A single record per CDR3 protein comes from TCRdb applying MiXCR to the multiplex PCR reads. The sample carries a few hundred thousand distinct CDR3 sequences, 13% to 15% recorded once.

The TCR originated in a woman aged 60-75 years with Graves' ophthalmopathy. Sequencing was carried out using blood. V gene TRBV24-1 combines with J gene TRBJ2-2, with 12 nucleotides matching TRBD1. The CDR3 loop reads CATSEPGQGAGTGELFF. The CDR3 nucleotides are TGTGCCACCAGTGAACCGGGACAGGGGGCAGGGACCGGGGAGCTGTTTTTT.